Following are 3 T cell receptor beta chains from one sample sequenced in a study of T cell responses to AZD1222 COVID-19 vaccine. Measured with immunoSEQ multiplex PCR; TCRdb has only the in-frame clones, and not every one. The sample lists about 140,000 clones, roughly nine tenths occurring once. Sequencing used peripheral blood, obtained 28 days after the second AZD1222 dose. The receptors were gathered from an adult who received the AZD1222 COVID-19 vaccine.

The table lists this clone with a count of one. V gene TRBV27 combines with J gene TRBJ1-5; tentatively, D is TRBD1 (5 bases). Germline V gene lookup returns CDR1 MNHEY and CDR2 SMNVEV (reference sequence). The V end was cut by 5 bases, the J end by 7 bases, with 15 bases between. This CDR3 contains 14 residues. Here the CDR3 DNA reads TGTGCCAGCAGTAGCCAGGGTAGGGTCCAGCCCCAGCATTTT. Translating gives CASSSQGRVQPQHF.

The chain carries TRBV11-3 and TRBJ1-6; D is uncertain. Germline V gene sequence: CDR1 SGHNT, CDR2 YENEEA. V shed 2 bases and J shed 7 bases, with 9 bases lying between them. This CDR3 is built from 14 residues. This CDR3 is CASSLRSENSPLHF. The CDR3 DNA reads as TGTGCCAGCAGCTTAAGGTCGGAAAATTCACCCCTCCACTTT.

V and J are TRBV4-3 and TRBJ1-2; a possible D gene is TRBD1 (5 bases). This CDR3 has 13 amino acids. V lost 4 bases and J 7 bases, leaving 13 bases between the germline ends. Germline V gene lookup returns CDR1 LGHNA and CDR2 YSLEER. The CDR3: CASSPLEGSGYTF. The CDR3 DNA reads TGCGCCAGCAGCCCGCTTGAGGGGTCTGGCTACACCTTC.